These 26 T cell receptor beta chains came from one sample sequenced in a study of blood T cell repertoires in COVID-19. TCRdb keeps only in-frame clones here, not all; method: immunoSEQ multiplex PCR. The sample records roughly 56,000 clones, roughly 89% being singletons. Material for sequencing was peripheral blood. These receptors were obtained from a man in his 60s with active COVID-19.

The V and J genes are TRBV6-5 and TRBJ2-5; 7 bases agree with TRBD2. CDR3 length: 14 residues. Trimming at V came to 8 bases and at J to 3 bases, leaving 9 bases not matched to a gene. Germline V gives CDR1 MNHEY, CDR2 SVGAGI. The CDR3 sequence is CASRSLAAKETQYF. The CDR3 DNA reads TGTGCCAGCCGGAGCCTAGCGGCGAAAGAGACCCAGTACTTC.

In DNA, the CDR3 is TGTGCCAGCTCAGACCAGACAGGCTCAAATCAGCCCCAGCATTTT. Translated: CASSDQTGSNQPQHF. The genes are TRBV18 and TRBJ1-5; TRBD1 is a possible D gene (6 bases). V was shortened by 5 bases and J by 4 bases, with 15 bases between the two germline ends. This CDR3 has 15 amino acids. Per the germline V gene, CDR1 is KGHSH and CDR2 is LQKENI.

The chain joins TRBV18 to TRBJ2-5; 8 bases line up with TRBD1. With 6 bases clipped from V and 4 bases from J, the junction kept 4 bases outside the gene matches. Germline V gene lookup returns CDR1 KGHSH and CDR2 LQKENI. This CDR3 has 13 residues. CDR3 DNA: TGTGCCAGCTCCCAGGACAGGGCAGAGACCCAGTACTTC. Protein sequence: CASSQDRAETQYF.

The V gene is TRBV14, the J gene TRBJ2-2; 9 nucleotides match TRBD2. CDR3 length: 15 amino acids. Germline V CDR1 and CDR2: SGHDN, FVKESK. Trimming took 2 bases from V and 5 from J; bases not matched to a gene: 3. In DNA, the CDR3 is TGTGCCAGCAGCCAAAGACTAGCGGAGACCGGGGAGCTGTTTTTT. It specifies CASSQRLAETGELFF.

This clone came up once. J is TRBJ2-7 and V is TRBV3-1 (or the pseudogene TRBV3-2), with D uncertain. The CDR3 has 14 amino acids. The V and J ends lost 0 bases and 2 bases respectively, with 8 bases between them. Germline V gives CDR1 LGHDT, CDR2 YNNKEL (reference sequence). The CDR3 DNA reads TGTGCCAGCAGCCAAGATCTAGGAGCCTACGAGCAGTACTTC. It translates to CASSQDLGAYEQYF.

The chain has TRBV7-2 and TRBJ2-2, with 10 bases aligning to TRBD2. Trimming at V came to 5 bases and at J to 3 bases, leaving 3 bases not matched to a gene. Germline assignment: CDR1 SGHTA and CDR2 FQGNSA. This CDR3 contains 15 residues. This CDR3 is CASSLSGGDTGELFF. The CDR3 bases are TGTGCCAGCAGCCTAAGCGGGGGGGACACCGGGGAGCTGTTTTTT.

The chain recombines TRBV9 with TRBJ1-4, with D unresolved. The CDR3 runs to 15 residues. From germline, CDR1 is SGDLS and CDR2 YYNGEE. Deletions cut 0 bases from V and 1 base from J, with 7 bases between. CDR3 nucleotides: TGTGCCAGCAGCGTAGGTGCGGGAACTAATGAAAAACTGTTTTTT. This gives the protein CASSVGAGTNEKLFF.

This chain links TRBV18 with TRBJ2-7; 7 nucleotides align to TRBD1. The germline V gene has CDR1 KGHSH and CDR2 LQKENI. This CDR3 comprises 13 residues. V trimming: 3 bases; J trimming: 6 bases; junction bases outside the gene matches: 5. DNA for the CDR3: TGTGCCAGCTCACCCGCGGACAGGTTCGAGCAGTACTTC. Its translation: CASSPADRFEQYF. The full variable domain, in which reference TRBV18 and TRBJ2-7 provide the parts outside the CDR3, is NAGVMQNPRHLVRRRGQEARLRCSPMKGHSHVYWYRQLPEEGLKFMVYLQKENIIDESGMPKERFSAEFPKEGPSILRIQQVVRGDSAAYFCASSPADRFEQYFGPGTRLTVT.

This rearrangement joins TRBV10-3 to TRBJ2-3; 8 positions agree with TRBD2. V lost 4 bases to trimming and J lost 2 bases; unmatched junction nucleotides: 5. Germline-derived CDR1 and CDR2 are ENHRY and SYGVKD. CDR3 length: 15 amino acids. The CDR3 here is CAISGIAGTTDTQYF. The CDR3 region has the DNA TGTGCCATCAGTGGAATAGCGGGGACCACAGATACGCAGTATTTT.

In nucleotides, the CDR3 is TGTGCCAGCACCCTTAGCAATCAGCCCCAGCATTTT. Translated, it gives CASTLSNQPQHF. The chain is built from TRBV12-3 or TRBV12-4 and TRBJ1-5; D gene unclear. V lost 7 bases, J lost 0 bases, and 4 bases lay in between. This CDR3 has 12 amino acids.

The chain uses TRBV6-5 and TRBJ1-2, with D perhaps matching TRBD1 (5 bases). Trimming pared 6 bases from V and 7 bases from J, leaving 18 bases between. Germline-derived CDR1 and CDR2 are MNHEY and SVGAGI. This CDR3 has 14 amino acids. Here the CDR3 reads CASRPLGGARGYTF. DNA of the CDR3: TGTGCCAGCAGACCGCTGGGCGGGGCTCGTGGCTACACCTTC.

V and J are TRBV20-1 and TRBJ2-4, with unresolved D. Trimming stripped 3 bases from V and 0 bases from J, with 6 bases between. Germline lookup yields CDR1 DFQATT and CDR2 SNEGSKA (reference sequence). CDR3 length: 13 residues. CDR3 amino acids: CSASHVAKNIQYF. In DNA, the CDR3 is TGCAGTGCTAGTCATGTAGCCAAAAACATTCAGTACTTC.

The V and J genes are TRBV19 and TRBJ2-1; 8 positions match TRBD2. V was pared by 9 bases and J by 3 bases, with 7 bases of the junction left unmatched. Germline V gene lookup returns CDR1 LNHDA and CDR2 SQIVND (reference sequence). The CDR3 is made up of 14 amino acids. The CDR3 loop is CASNFGGGYNEQFF. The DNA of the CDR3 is TGTGCCAGCAACTTCGGGGGGGGCTACAATGAGCAGTTCTTC.

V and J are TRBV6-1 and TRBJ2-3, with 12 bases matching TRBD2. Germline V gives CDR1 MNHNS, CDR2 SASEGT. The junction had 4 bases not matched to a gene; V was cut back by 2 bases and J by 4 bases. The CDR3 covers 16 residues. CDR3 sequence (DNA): TGTGCCAGCAGTGAACTAGCGGGGGGGCCCCCAGATACGCAGTATTTT. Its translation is CASSELAGGPPDTQYF.

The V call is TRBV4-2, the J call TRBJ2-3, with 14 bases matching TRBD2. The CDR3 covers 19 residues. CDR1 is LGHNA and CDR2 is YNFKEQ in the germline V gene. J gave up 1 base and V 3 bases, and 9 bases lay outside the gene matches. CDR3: CASSQRTSGRTGGTDTQYF. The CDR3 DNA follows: TGTGCCAGCAGCCAGAGGACTAGCGGGAGGACGGGGGGCACAGATACGCAGTATTTT.

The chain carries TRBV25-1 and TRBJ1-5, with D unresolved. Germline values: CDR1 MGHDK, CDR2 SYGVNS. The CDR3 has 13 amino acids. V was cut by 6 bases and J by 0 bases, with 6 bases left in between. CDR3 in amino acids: CASSRGSNQPQHF. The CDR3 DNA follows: TGTGCCAGCAGCAGAGGTAGCAATCAGCCCCAGCATTTT.

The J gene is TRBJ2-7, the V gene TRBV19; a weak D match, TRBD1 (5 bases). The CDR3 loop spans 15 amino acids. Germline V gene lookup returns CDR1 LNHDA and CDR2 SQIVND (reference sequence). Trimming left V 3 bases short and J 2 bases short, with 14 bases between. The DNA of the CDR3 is TGTGCCAGTAGTATTGTGGCAGGGTTTGCCTACGAGCAGTACTTC. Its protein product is CASSIVAGFAYEQYF.

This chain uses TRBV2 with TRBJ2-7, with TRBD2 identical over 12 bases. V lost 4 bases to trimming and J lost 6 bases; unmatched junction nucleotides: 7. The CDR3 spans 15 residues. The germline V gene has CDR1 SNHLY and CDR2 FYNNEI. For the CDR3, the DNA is TGTGCCAGCAGTGGTAACCTAGCGGGAGGGCTCGAGCAGTACTTC. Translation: CASSGNLAGGLEQYF. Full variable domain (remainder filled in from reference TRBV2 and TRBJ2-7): EPEVTQTPSHQVTQMGQEVILRCVPISNHLYFYWYRQILGQKVEFLVSFYNNEISEKSEIFDDQFSVERPDGSNFTLKIRSTKLEDSAMYFCASSGNLAGGLEQYFGPGTRLTVT.

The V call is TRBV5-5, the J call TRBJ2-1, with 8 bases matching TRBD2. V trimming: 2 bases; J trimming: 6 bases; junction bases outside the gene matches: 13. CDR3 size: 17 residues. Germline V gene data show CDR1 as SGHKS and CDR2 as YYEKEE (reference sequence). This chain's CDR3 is CASSLLARGGQANEQFF. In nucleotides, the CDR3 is TGTGCCAGCAGCTTATTGGCCCGGGGGGGCCAAGCCAATGAGCAGTTCTTC.

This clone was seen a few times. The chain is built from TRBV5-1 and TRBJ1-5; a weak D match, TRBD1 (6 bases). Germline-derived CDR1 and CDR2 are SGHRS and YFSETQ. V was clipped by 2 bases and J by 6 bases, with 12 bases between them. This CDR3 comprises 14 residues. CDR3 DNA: TGCGCCAGCAGCTTCGATTGGGACACTCAGCCCCAGCATTTT. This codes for CASSFDWDTQPQHF. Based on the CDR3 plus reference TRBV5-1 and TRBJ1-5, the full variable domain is KAGVTQTPRYLIKTRGQQVTLSCSPISGHRSVSWYQQTPGQGLQFLFEYFSETQRNKGNFPGRFSGRQFSNSRSEMNVSTLELGDSALYLCASSFDWDTQPQHFGDGTRLSIL.

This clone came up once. The CDR3: CASSKAGGYEQYF. CDR3 DNA: TGTGCCAGCAGCAAAGCGGGGGGCTACGAGCAGTACTTC. V and J are TRBV9 and TRBJ2-7, with 9 positions matching TRBD2. Germline V lookup: CDR1 SGDLS, CDR2 YYNGEE. The V gene end was trimmed by 4 bases and the J gene end by 3 bases; junction bases not matched to a gene: 2. This CDR3 has 13 residues. Supplemented by reference TRBV9 and TRBJ2-7, the full variable domain reads DSGVTQTPKHLITATGQRVTLRCSPRSGDLSVYWYQQSLDQGLQFLIQYYNGEERAKGNILERFSAQQFPDLHSELNLSSLELGDSALYFCASSKAGGYEQYFGPGTRLTVT.

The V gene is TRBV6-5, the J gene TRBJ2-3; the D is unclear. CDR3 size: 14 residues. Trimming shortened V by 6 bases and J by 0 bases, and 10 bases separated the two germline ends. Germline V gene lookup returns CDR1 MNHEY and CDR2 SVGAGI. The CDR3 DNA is TGTGCCAGCAGCTTTTACTCTAGCACAGATACGCAGTATTTT. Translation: CASSFYSSTDTQYF.

The CDR3 sequence: CASSLSSGRAFGEQYF. CDR3 sequence (DNA): TGTGCCAGCAGTTTGTCTAGTGGGAGGGCCTTTGGCGAGCAGTACTTC. The chain employs TRBV27 and TRBJ2-7; 7 bases are shared with TRBD2. Germline V gene data show CDR1 as MNHEY and CDR2 as SMNVEV (reference sequence). The junction had 14 bases not matched to a gene; V was cut back by 3 bases and J by 6 bases. The CDR3 totals 16 residues.

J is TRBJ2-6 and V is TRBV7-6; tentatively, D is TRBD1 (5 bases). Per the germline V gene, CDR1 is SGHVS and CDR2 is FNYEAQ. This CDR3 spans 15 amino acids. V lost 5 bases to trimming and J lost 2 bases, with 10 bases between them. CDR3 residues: CASSPARAGANVLTF. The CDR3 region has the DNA TGTGCCAGCAGCCCAGCCAGGGCTGGGGCCAACGTCCTGACTTTC.

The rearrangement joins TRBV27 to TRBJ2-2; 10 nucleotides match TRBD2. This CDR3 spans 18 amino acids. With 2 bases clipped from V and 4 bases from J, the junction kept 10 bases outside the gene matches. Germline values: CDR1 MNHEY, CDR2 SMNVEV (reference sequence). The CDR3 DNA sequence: TGTGCCAGCAGTTTAACTCTTTTAGCGGGAGGAAGCACCGGGGAGCTGTTTTTT. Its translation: CASSLTLLAGGSTGELFF.

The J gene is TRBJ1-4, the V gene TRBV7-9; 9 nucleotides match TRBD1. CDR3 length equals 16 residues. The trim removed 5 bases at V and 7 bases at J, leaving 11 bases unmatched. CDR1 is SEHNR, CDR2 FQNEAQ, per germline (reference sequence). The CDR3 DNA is TGTGCCAGCAGCCAACCCTCGGGACAGGGTAGTGAAAAACTGTTTTTT. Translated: CASSQPSGQGSEKLFF.